This TCR beta chain was recovered during a study of T cell responses to AZD1222 COVID-19 vaccine. Study-wide background: Second-dose groups at about 4 or about 12 weeks were pooled. Findings and caveats of the study: The study reported that nearly half of spike-specific TCRs target unmutated variant regions. Clonal diversity was possibly underestimated, and the donors were mostly white British, with more females. Sampling captured repertoires only after the peak T cell response.

Per the germline V gene, CDR1 is ENHRY and CDR2 is SYGVKD. The CDR3 totals 13 residues. V lost 7 bases, J lost 4 bases, and 4 bases stayed unmatched. Note on this clone: Antigen specificity is unknown.

The method was immunoSEQ multiplex PCR; TCRdb's version includes in-frame clones alone and lacks a portion of them. Altogether approximately 160,000 clones are present, around 93% being singletons, with the ten largest covering approximately 4.7%. The sequenced sample was peripheral blood, obtained on day 0 of AZD1222 vaccination. The chain links TRBV10-3 to TRBJ1-2; 9 bases match TRBD1. The receptor was isolated from an adult in good health. DNA for the CDR3: TGTGCCATCAAGGGACAGGGTTCCTATGGCTACACCTTC. Its protein is CAIKGQGSYGYTF.